These T cell receptor beta chains were read from a single sample in a study of blood T cells in healthy people across ages. From the 5' RACE reads, TCRdb called clonotypes with MiXCR, one entry per CDR3 protein. The table has 600,000 to 850,000 distinct CDR3 sequences, 25% seen once. The sample also formed part of further work on T cells of mothers and their children.

The source material was blood. These receptors all stem from a boy between 5 and 17 years old in good health. CDR3s include the opening cysteine and the closing phenylalanine or tryptophan. A D gene is named only where the DNA matches it firmly. Not every row has a clone size; where given, it reads once, few, many or a size class.

cdr3_aa	cdr3_nt	j_call	v_call	clone_size	d_call
CASSSGLAGLANTGELFF	TGTGCCAGCAGTTCTGGACTAGCGGGGCTCGCGAACACCGGGGAGCTGTTTTTT	TRBJ2-2	TRBV27	few	TRBD2
CASSLRDSYTEAFF	TGTGCCAGCAGCCTTCGGGACTCGTACACTGAAGCTTTCTTT	TRBJ1-1	TRBV5-5	few	NA
CASRQGLANTGELFF	TGTGCCAGCAGACAGGGTTTAGCGAACACCGGGGAGCTGTTTTTT	TRBJ2-2	TRBV28	NA	NA
CASSSRQGSLYEQYF	TGTGCCAGCAGCTCCAGACAGGGGAGTCTCTACGAGCAGTACTTC	TRBJ2-7	TRBV7-6	NA	TRBD1
CSARHATGGAYYEQYF	TGCAGTGCTAGACATGCTACAGGGGGCGCTTATTACGAGCAGTACTTC	TRBJ2-7	TRBV20-1	NA	TRBD1
CASSESLGEPTDTQYF	TGTGCCAGCAGTGAAAGTTTGGGGGAGCCCACAGATACGCAGTATTTT	TRBJ2-3	TRBV25-1	NA	NA
CASTITPGYNEQYF	TGTGCCAGCACCATAACGCCCGGGTACAACGAGCAGTACTTC	TRBJ2-7	TRBV6-5	few	NA
CASSEEERGNEQFF	TGTGCCAGCAGTGAAGAGGAAAGGGGGAATGAGCAGTTCTTC	TRBJ2-1	TRBV6-1	few	NA
CSARLTTGKWEDTQYF	TGCAGTGCTAGGCTGACGACAGGGAAATGGGAAGATACGCAGTATTTT	TRBJ2-3	TRBV20-1	few	TRBD1
CASSLGPWDEQYF	TGCGCCAGCAGCTTGGGCCCGTGGGACGAGCAGTACTTC	TRBJ2-7	TRBV5-1	NA	NA
CASSPRQDTGELFF	TGTGCCAGCAGCCCACGACAAGACACCGGGGAGCTGTTTTTT	TRBJ2-2	TRBV7-9	NA	NA
CSASDRDRISYEQYF	TGCAGTGCTAGTGACCGGGACAGAATCTCCTACGAGCAGTACTTC	TRBJ2-7	TRBV20-1	few	TRBD1
CSVALGGPNYGYTF	TGCAGCGTTGCCCTGGGGGGACCCAACTATGGCTACACCTTC	TRBJ1-2	TRBV29-1	NA	NA
CAIAGSANYGEQYF	TGTGCCATCGCGGGTAGCGCGAATTACGGCGAGCAGTACTTC	TRBJ2-7	TRBV10-3	few	NA
CASRELNTEAFF	TGTGCCAGCAGGGAGTTGAACACTGAAGCTTTCTTT	TRBJ1-1	TRBV12-3/TRBV12-4	NA	NA
CASGTRVTETSNSPLHF	TGTGCCAGCGGTACCCGGGTGACTGAGACTTCTAATTCACCCCTCCACTTT	TRBJ1-6	TRBV12-3/TRBV12-4	NA	NA
CASSLLGWAPDTGELFF	TGTGCCAGCAGCCTTCTGGGGTGGGCCCCCGACACCGGGGAGCTGTTTTTT	TRBJ2-2	TRBV7-3	few	NA
CASSSGQGGYGYTF	TGCGCCAGCAGCTCCGGACAGGGCGGTTATGGCTACACCTTC	TRBJ1-2	TRBV5-1	few	TRBD1
CSARVRSSGANVLTF	TGCAGTGCTAGAGTGCGGAGCTCTGGGGCCAACGTCCTGACTTTC	TRBJ2-6	TRBV20-1	NA	NA
CATSDSYSYEQYF	TGTGCCACCAGTGATAGCTACTCCTACGAGCAGTACTTC	TRBJ2-7	TRBV24-1	NA	NA
CASSQEGDRGSGANVLTF	TGTGCCAGCAGCCAAGAAGGGGACAGGGGGTCTGGGGCCAACGTCCTGACTTTC	TRBJ2-6	TRBV7-6	few	TRBD1
CASSQEIGSSYEQYF	TGCGCCAGCAGCCAAGAAATAGGGAGCTCCTACGAGCAGTACTTC	TRBJ2-7	TRBV4-1	NA	NA
CSVGGLAGYNEQFF	TGCAGCGTCGGCGGACTAGCGGGGTATAATGAGCAGTTCTTC	TRBJ2-1	TRBV29-1	NA	TRBD2
CASSPRQGADGTEAFF	TGCGCCAGCAGCCCCCGACAGGGGGCCGACGGCACTGAAGCTTTCTTT	TRBJ1-1	TRBV5-1	NA	TRBD1
CASRQGETQYF	TGTGCCAGCAGGCAAGGGGAGACCCAGTACTTC	TRBJ2-5	TRBV7-2	many	NA
CSAREGTGGTEAFF	TGCAGTGCTAGGGAAGGGACAGGGGGTACTGAAGCTTTCTTT	TRBJ1-1	TRBV20-1	NA	TRBD1
CASSIGRASYNEQFF	TGTGCCAGCAGTATAGGGCGGGCCTCCTACAATGAGCAGTTCTTC	TRBJ2-1	TRBV6-2/TRBV6-3	NA	NA
CASSPLMDRGYEQYF	TGTGCCAGCAGCCCCCTCATGGACAGGGGCTACGAGCAGTACTTC	TRBJ2-7	TRBV9	NA	TRBD1
CASSDSAGGPWTQYF	TGTGCCAGCAGTGATTCTGCGGGGGGGCCTTGGACGCAGTATTTT	TRBJ2-3	TRBV6-4	few	TRBD2
CSASPGTDLTNEKLFF	TGCAGTGCTAGCCCAGGGACAGACCTAACTAATGAAAAACTGTTTTTT	TRBJ1-4	TRBV20-1	NA	TRBD1
CASSLDPSYEQYF	TGCGCCAGCAGCTTGGACCCGTCCTACGAGCAGTACTTC	TRBJ2-7	TRBV11-2	many	NA
CASSLVAQETQYF	TGCGCCAGCAGCTTGGTGGCTCAAGAGACCCAGTACTTC	TRBJ2-5	TRBV5-1	many	NA
CASSFERGDYEQYF	TGCGCCAGCAGCTTTGAGAGGGGCGACTACGAGCAGTACTTC	TRBJ2-7	TRBV5-1	few	NA
CASTTSGVPEAFF	TGTGCCAGCACCACCAGCGGAGTCCCTGAAGCTTTCTTT	TRBJ1-1	TRBV6-2/TRBV6-3	NA	NA
CVSSRVDKNIQYF	TGTGTCAGCAGCCGGGTGGACAAAAACATTCAGTACTTC	TRBJ2-4	TRBV28	few	NA
CASSPGGTGYYNEQFF	TGTGCCAGCAGCCCGGGTGGGACAGGGTACTACAATGAGCAGTTCTTC	TRBJ2-1	TRBV25-1	NA	TRBD1
CASSPRAGVTDTQYF	TGCGCCAGCAGCCCTCGGGCGGGAGTTACGGATACGCAGTATTTT	TRBJ2-3	TRBV5-1	NA	TRBD2
CASSSPGLAEYF	TGTGCCAGCAGCTCGCCGGGACTAGCGGAGTACTTC	TRBJ2-1	TRBV7-2	few	TRBD2
CASKKRGPGDTQYF	TGTGCCAGCAAGAAGCGCGGACCGGGAGATACGCAGTATTTT	TRBJ2-3	TRBV4-2	NA	NA
CASSEYGDTEAFF	TGTGCCAGCAGTGAATATGGGGACACTGAAGCTTTCTTT	TRBJ1-1	TRBV2	few	NA
CSAGGDYEQYF	TGCAGTGCGGGAGGGGACTACGAGCAGTACTTC	TRBJ2-7	TRBV20-1	few	TRBD2
CASSSSGLAGYSYNEQFF	NA	TRBJ2-1	TRBV12-3/TRBV12-4	NA	NA
CASSQEGGQTGEKLFF	TGTGCCAGCAGCCAAGAAGGAGGTCAAACGGGAGAAAAACTGTTTTTT	TRBJ1-4	TRBV3-1	NA	NA
CASSSVGTFYEQYF	TGTGCCAGCAGTTCCGTCGGGACTTTCTACGAGCAGTACTTC	TRBJ2-7	TRBV28	few	NA
CATSDWGLVRNEQFF	TGTGCCACCAGTGACTGGGGGCTAGTGAGGAATGAGCAGTTCTTC	TRBJ2-1	TRBV24-1	few	NA
CASSSRGWPNTEAFF	TGTGCCAGCAGTTCCAGGGGGTGGCCGAACACTGAAGCTTTCTTT	TRBJ1-1	TRBV12-3/TRBV12-4	few	TRBD1
CASSSAYSFPTNEQFF	TGTGCCAGCAGTTCAGCTTATAGCTTTCCAACCAATGAGCAGTTCTTC	TRBJ2-1	TRBV12-3/TRBV12-4	NA	NA